Listed here are 17 T cell receptor beta chains from one sample, sequenced in a study of blood T cells in healthy people across ages. Sample-barcoded 5' priming and a J-beta primer mix drove a second PCR of 7 to 11 cycles. TCRdb reprocessed the 5' RACE reads via MiXCR and lists one record per CDR3 protein. The data hold 910,000 or so distinct CDR3 sequences, with roughly 50% observed a single time. Sequenced input: blood. The receptors come from a woman aged 55-69 years in good health.

The chain combines TRBV7-2 with TRBJ1-2, with 10 bases that match TRBD1. Germline V gives CDR1 SGHTA, CDR2 FQGNSA. Trimming cost V 5 bases and J 5 bases; bases outside gene matches: 2. The CDR3 has 13 amino acids. The CDR3 sequence is CASSMGQGYGYTF. In DNA, the CDR3 is TGTGCCAGCAGCATGGGACAGGGGTATGGCTACACCTTC.

This chain connects TRBV25-1 to TRBJ1-2; no firm D call. Per germline, CDR1 MGHDK and CDR2 SYGVNS. V lost 6 bases to trimming and J lost 4 bases, with 6 bases between them. CDR3 size: 11 residues. As DNA, the CDR3 is TGTGCCAGCAGAGGTCCCTATGGCTACACCTTC. Its protein is CASRGPYGYTF.

This clonotype was observed many times. The chain couples TRBV11-1 to TRBJ2-5; 7 nucleotides align to TRBD1. CDR3 length equals 13 residues. V gave up 5 bases and J gave up 2 bases; unmatched junction bases: 2. In germline, CDR1 is SGHAT, CDR2 FQDESV (reference sequence). CDR3 in amino acids: CASSKGQQETQYF. In DNA form, the CDR3 reads TGTGCCAGCAGCAAGGGACAGCAAGAGACCCAGTACTTC.

This clonotype was counted between two and nine times. The J gene is TRBJ2-7, the V gene TRBV29-1, with 11 bases that match TRBD2. This CDR3 spans 13 amino acids. Germline V gene sequence: CDR1 SQVTM, CDR2 ANQGSEA. V trimming: 1 base; J trimming: 6 bases; junction bases outside the gene matches: 2. The CDR3 loop reads CSVEGLAGGEQYF. The CDR3 nucleotides are TGCAGCGTTGAAGGGCTAGCGGGAGGCGAGCAGTACTTC.

The chain combines TRBV29-1 with TRBJ2-5, with TRBD1 matching 8 bases. This CDR3 comprises 14 residues. Losses at the gene ends were 3 bases for V and 5 bases for J; bases not matched to a gene: 8. CDR1 is SQVTM, CDR2 ANQGSEA, per germline. In DNA, the CDR3 is TGCAGCGTTGATCGGTCAGGGGGCTGGGAGACCCAGTACTTC. Translating it yields CSVDRSGGWETQYF.

The chain is built from TRBV28 and TRBJ2-5; TRBD2 matches 7 bases. CDR3 length: 16 amino acids. Germline values: CDR1 MDHEN, CDR2 SYDVKM. Trimming cost V 5 bases and J 0 bases; bases outside gene matches: 9. The CDR3 DNA is TGTGCCAGCAGTACCTTCGCCGGGACTAACCAAGAGACCCAGTACTTC. Translated, it gives CASSTFAGTNQETQYF.

In its sample, this clonotype was seen many times. The chain is built from TRBV3-1 and TRBJ2-5; a possible D gene is TRBD1 (6 bases). There are 14 residues in the CDR3. V was trimmed by 2 bases and J by 4 bases, leaving 11 bases between them. CDR1 is LGHDT and CDR2 is YNNKEL in the germline V gene (reference sequence). The CDR3 is CASSQLDRRETQYF. The DNA for the CDR3 is TGTGCCAGCAGCCAACTAGACAGGCGAGAGACCCAGTACTTC.

The rearrangement uses TRBV7-9 and TRBJ2-6; 9 nucleotides align to TRBD1. Trimming cost V 4 bases and J 0 bases; bases outside gene matches: 10. Germline values: CDR1 SEHNR, CDR2 FQNEAQ (reference sequence). The CDR3 totals 19 residues. The DNA of the CDR3 is TGTGCCAGCAGCTCTACGTGGGACAGGGAAAACTCTGGGGCCAACGTCCTGACTTTC. Translating gives CASSSTWDRENSGANVLTF.

The chain carries TRBV11-2 and TRBJ2-1; D possibly matches TRBD1 or TRBD2 (6 bases each). V gave up 5 bases and J gave up 9 bases, with 17 bases separating them. Germline CDR1 and CDR2: SGHAT and FQNNGV. This CDR3 spans 14 amino acids. CDR3 residues: CASSVATGAVEQFF. CDR3 coding DNA: TGTGCCAGCAGCGTCGCGACGGGGGCGGTTGAGCAGTTCTTC.

The genes are TRBV4-2 and TRBJ2-1; 11 nucleotides align to TRBD2. Germline-derived CDR1 and CDR2 are LGHNA and YNFKEQ. This CDR3 contains 15 residues. V lost 0 bases to trimming and J lost 10 bases; unmatched junction nucleotides: 5. The CDR3 reads CASSQDSGGAREQFF. CDR3 DNA: TGTGCCAGCAGCCAAGATAGCGGGGGGGCTAGAGAGCAGTTCTTC.

There are a few counts of this clonotype. The chain couples TRBV15 to TRBJ2-1, with 10 bases fitting TRBD2. Per the germline V gene, CDR1 is LNHNV and CDR2 is YYDKDF (reference sequence). The CDR3 covers 16 residues. Trimming at V came to 0 bases and at J to 6 bases, leaving 5 bases not matched to a gene. CDR3 amino acids: CATSRESASGSNEQFF. CDR3 nucleotides: TGTGCCACCAGCAGAGAATCGGCTAGCGGGAGCAATGAGCAGTTCTTC.

This clonotype has a handful of counts. V and J are TRBV13 and TRBJ1-2; no firm D call. V lost 5 bases and J 2 bases, leaving 12 bases between the germline ends. CDR1 is PRHDT, CDR2 FYEKMQ, per germline (reference sequence). The CDR3 contains 14 residues. DNA for the CDR3: TGTGCCAGCAGCCCCCGAGAGACGAACTATGGCTACACCTTC. Translating it yields CASSPRETNYGYTF.

This rearrangement joins TRBV20-1 to TRBJ2-1; D might be TRBD2 (5 bases). Deletions cut 1 base from V and 12 bases from J, with 13 bases between. This CDR3 is 12 amino acids long. CDR1 is DFQATT and CDR2 is SNEGSKA in the germline V gene (reference sequence). CDR3 coding DNA: TGCAGTGCTAGAGTAGAGGGAAAGGGGCAGTTCTTC. It codes for CSARVEGKGQFF.

This chain connects TRBV12-3 or TRBV12-4 to TRBJ2-5, with D possibly TRBD2 on 6 matching bases. The V end lost 7 bases, the J end lost 4 bases, and 16 bases lay between the germline ends. This CDR3 is built from 14 residues. The CDR3 loop reads CASKLAATSETQYF. The CDR3 region has the DNA TGTGCCAGCAAGTTAGCGGCAACTTCAGAGACCCAGTACTTC.

V usage is TRBV10-1 and J usage is TRBJ2-7, with 9 positions matching TRBD1. CDR1 and CDR2 (germline): WNHNN, SYGVQD (reference sequence). The CDR3 sequence is 14 residues long. Trimming cost V 5 bases and J 3 bases; bases outside gene matches: 5. CDR3 sequence reads: CASSMDRGHYEQYF. The CDR3 region has the DNA TGCGCCAGCAGTATGGACAGGGGACACTACGAGCAGTACTTC.

The V gene is TRBV2, the J gene TRBJ2-5; 9 nucleotides align to TRBD1. The end of the DNA fits TRBJ2-7 better, so the J call may be wrong. The CDR3 totals 16 residues. In germline, CDR1 is SNHLY, CDR2 FYNNEI. The CDR3 region is CASSKTLGTGYYEQYF. CDR3 nucleotide sequence: TGTGCCAGCAGCAAAACTCTCGGGACAGGGTATTACGAGCAGTACTTC.

V and J are TRBV4-1 and TRBJ1-5; D unresolved. Germline V gives CDR1 MGHRA, CDR2 YSYEKL. There are 15 residues in the CDR3. Deletions cut 2 bases from V and 6 bases from J, with 14 bases between. For the CDR3, the DNA is TGCGCCAGCAGCCAAATAAACAGTGACCGTCAGCCCCAGCATTTT. Translation: CASSQINSDRQPQHF.